This TCR beta chain was captured in a study of Graves' ophthalmopathy and Graves' hyperthyroidism. Overall study: Blood was drawn at initial diagnosis, before any treatment.

This clonotype showed up many times. RNA transcripts were the template, and TCR beta CDR3 regions were amplified from them. HTBI primers served in a first-round RT-PCR, which a second-round multiplex PCR followed. TCRdb re-called the multiplex PCR reads through MiXCR, storing one row per CDR3 protein. The sample lists about 220,000 distinct CDR3 sequences; around a fifth were seen once. Sequencing was performed on peripheral blood. The clonotype comes from a woman between 45 and 60 years old with Graves' ophthalmopathy.

The CDR3, as DNA: TGTGCCAGCAGTCGAGCCGTAGGGAGAAACATTCAGTACTTC. Protein sequence: CASSRAVGRNIQYF. The chain carries TRBV27 and TRBJ2-4; D may be TRBD2 (5 bases). The V end lost 5 bases, the J end lost 6 bases, and 14 bases lay between the germline ends. There are 14 residues in the CDR3. CDR1 is MNHEY, CDR2 SMNVEV, per germline (reference sequence).